One and the same sample provided the 13 T cell receptor beta chains below, sequenced in a study of tumour-infiltrating T cells in Burkitt lymphoma. Produced via immunoSEQ multiplex PCR; TCRdb's table is partial and in-frame only. The repertoire consists of around 50,000 clones, with more than 25% occurring once and the leading ten covering 2.9%. The specimen was tumor tissue. These receptors all come from a human donor with Burkitt lymphoma.

V and J are TRBV2 and TRBJ1-5; D gene ambiguous. The CDR3 consists of 12 residues. Between the trimmed V and J ends, which lost 7 bases and 4 bases, there was a span of 8 bases. Germline V gene lookup returns CDR1 SNHLY and CDR2 FYNNEI. The CDR3: CASMGVNQPQHF. The CDR3 DNA reads as TGTGCCAGCATGGGAGTGAATCAGCCCCAGCATTTT.

The V gene is TRBV7-2, the J gene TRBJ1-2; 9 bases match TRBD1. The germline CDR1 and CDR2 sequences are SGHTA and FQGNSA. This CDR3 is built from 14 residues. V dropped 1 base and J dropped 6; count of bases not matched to a gene: 3. This CDR3 reads CASSLGDRVHGYTF. The CDR3 bases are TGTGCCAGCAGCTTAGGGGACAGGGTACATGGCTACACCTTC.

This CDR3 is CASSVRGSPLHF. The CDR3 bases are TGTGCCAGCAGCGTGCGAGGATCACCCCTCCACTTT. This chain connects TRBV13 to TRBJ1-6; no clear D gene. Trimming left V 5 bases short and J 10 bases short, with 9 bases between. The CDR3 covers 12 residues. Germline values: CDR1 PRHDT, CDR2 FYEKMQ (reference sequence).

This clone was detected a few times. The V and J genes are TRBV25-1 and TRBJ1-2; 11 nucleotides match TRBD1. Trimming cost V 5 bases and J 3 bases; bases outside gene matches: 2. Per the germline V gene, CDR1 is MGHDK and CDR2 is SYGVNS. The CDR3 contains 14 residues. CDR3 DNA: TGTGCCAGCAGTAGGACAGGGGGCGACTATGGCTACACCTTC. Amino acids: CASSRTGGDYGYTF.

This chain uses TRBV10-2 with TRBJ1-4; no reliable D call. The CDR3 sequence is 13 residues long. CDR1 is WSHSY, CDR2 SAAADI, per germline. Trimming removed 8 bases from V and 8 bases from J, with 15 bases in between. CDR3 amino acids: CASGSGPREKLFF. The CDR3 coding sequence is TGCGCCAGCGGGAGTGGCCCGCGGGAAAAACTGTTTTTT.

This clone was found a few times. This chain uses TRBV27 with TRBJ2-7, with 14 bases lining up with TRBD2. V lost 8 bases to trimming and J lost 3 bases; unmatched junction nucleotides: 6. The CDR3 has 15 residues. Germline V lookup: CDR1 MNHEY, CDR2 SMNVEV (reference sequence). The CDR3 loop reads CASGVGLAGGYEQYF. The DNA for the CDR3 is TGTGCCAGCGGAGTAGGACTAGCGGGGGGCTACGAGCAGTACTTC.

This clone turned up a few times. The rearrangement joins TRBV7-8 to TRBJ2-2; D call uncertain. CDR1 is SGHVS, CDR2 FQNEAQ, per germline. Trimming shortened V by 0 bases and J by 4 bases, and 12 bases separated the two germline ends. The CDR3 runs to 16 residues. CDR3 loop: CASSLAYRQITGELFF. Written as DNA, the CDR3 is TGTGCCAGCAGCTTAGCTTATAGGCAGATCACCGGGGAGCTGTTTTTT.

This clone was seen only a few times. This rearrangement joins TRBV19 to TRBJ2-2; D might be TRBD2 (5 bases). The CDR3 has 13 residues. The germline CDR1 and CDR2 sequences are LNHDA and SQIVND (reference sequence). The V end lost 5 bases, the J end lost 7 bases, and 11 bases lay between the germline ends. The CDR3 loop reads CASSERADGELFF. CDR3 bases: TGTGCCAGTAGTGAGAGGGCGGACGGGGAGCTGTTTTTT. The whole variable domain, remainder taken from reference TRBV19 and TRBJ2-2, is DGGITQSPKYLFRKEGQNVTLSCEQNLNHDAMYWYRQDPGQGLRLIYYSQIVNDFQKGDIAEGYSVSREKKESFPLTVTSAQKNPTAFYLCASSERADGELFFGEGSRLTVL.

This clone was counted a single time. The rearrangement uses TRBV28 and TRBJ1-5; a weak D match, TRBD1 (5 bases). Germline loops: CDR1 MDHEN, CDR2 SYDVKM. The ends were cut back, 6 bases at V and 2 bases at J, with 14 bases in the middle. The CDR3 sequence is 15 residues long. CDR3 nucleotide sequence: TGTGCCAGCAGCCCCGGTCAGGGCGGCAATCAGCCCCAGCATTTT. Amino acid sequence: CASSPGQGGNQPQHF.

The rearrangement joins TRBV9 to TRBJ2-1, with 7 nucleotides matching TRBD2. Germline V lookup: CDR1 SGDLS, CDR2 YYNGEE. V lost 4 bases to trimming and J lost 6 bases; unmatched junction nucleotides: 10. This CDR3 has 15 residues. The CDR3 reads CASSPHAGVANEQFF. The DNA for the CDR3 is TGTGCCAGCAGCCCTCATGCGGGGGTTGCCAATGAGCAGTTCTTC.

V and J are TRBV6-6 and TRBJ2-2; D is undetermined. Between the trimmed V and J ends, which lost 6 bases and 4 bases, there was a span of 3 bases. The CDR3 consists of 11 residues. Germline CDR1 MNHNY, CDR2 SVGAGI (reference sequence). This CDR3 reads CASSLTGELFF. The DNA of the CDR3 is TGTGCCAGCAGCCTCACCGGGGAGCTGTTTTTT.

The chain joins TRBV6-1 to TRBJ2-1; D uncertain. The length of the CDR3 is 14 residues. CDR1 is MNHNS, CDR2 SASEGT, per germline. Trimming took 4 bases from V and 4 from J, leaving 11 bases between them. In DNA form, the CDR3 reads TGTGCCAGCAGTGGACCGGGCTTTTACAATGAGCAGTTCTTC. This codes for CASSGPGFYNEQFF.

There are many counts of this clone. This chain connects TRBV5-1 to TRBJ2-2; TRBD1 or TRBD2 may be the D gene (5 bases each). Germline loops: CDR1 SGHRS, CDR2 YFSETQ. The CDR3 covers 13 residues. V was cut by 4 bases and J by 6 bases, with 10 bases left in between. The CDR3 sequence: CASSPGTPGELFF. The CDR3 region has the DNA TGCGCCAGCAGCCCAGGGACGCCCGGGGAGCTGTTTTTT. Looking up the rest from reference TRBV5-1 and TRBJ2-2 gives the full variable domain: KAGVTQTPRYLIKTRGQQVTLSCSPISGHRSVSWYQQTPGQGLQFLFEYFSETQRNKGNFPGRFSGRQFSNSRSEMNVSTLELGDSALYLCASSPGTPGELFFGEGSRLTVL.